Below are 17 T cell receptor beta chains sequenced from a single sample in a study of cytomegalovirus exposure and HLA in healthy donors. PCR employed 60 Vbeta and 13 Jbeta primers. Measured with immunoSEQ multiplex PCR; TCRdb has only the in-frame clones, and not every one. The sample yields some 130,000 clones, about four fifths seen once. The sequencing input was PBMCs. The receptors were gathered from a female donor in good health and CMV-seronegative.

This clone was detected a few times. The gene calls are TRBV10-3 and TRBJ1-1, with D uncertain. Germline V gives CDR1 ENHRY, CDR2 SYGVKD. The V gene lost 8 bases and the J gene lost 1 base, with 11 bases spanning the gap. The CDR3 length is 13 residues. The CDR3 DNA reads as TGTGCCATCTTGCCCGGGGAGAACACTGAAGCTTTCTTT. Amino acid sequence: CAILPGENTEAFF.

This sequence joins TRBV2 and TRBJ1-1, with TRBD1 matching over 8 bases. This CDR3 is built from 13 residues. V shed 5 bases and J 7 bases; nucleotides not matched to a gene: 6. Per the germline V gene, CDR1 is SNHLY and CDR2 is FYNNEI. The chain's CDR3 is CASSSDRAGEAFF. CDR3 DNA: TGTGCCAGCAGTTCGGACAGGGCGGGTGAAGCTTTCTTT. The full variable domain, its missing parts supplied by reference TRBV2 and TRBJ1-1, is EPEVTQTPSHQVTQMGQEVILRCVPISNHLYFYWYRQILGQKVEFLVSFYNNEISEKSEIFDDQFSVERPDGSNFTLKIRSTKLEDSAMYFCASSSDRAGEAFFGQGTRLTVV.

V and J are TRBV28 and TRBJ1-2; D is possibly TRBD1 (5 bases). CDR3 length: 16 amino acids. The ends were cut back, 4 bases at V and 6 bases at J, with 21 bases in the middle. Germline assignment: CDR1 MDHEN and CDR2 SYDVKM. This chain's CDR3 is CASSSVFRLGANGYTF. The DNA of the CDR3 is TGTGCCAGCAGTTCAGTTTTCCGATTAGGGGCGAATGGCTACACCTTC.

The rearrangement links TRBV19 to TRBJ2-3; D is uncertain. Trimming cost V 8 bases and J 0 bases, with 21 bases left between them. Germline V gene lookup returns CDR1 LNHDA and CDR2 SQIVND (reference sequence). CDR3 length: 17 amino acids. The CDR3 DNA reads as TGTGCCAGTCATCCCTCGAGGCGGCGCACTAGCACAGATACGCAGTATTTT. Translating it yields CASHPSRRRTSTDTQYF.

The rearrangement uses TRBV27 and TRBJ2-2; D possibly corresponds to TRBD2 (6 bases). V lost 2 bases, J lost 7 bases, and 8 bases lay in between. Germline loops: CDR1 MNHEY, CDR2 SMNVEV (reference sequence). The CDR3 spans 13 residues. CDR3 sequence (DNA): TGTGCCAGCAGTTTAGGAGGGATCGGGGAGCTGTTTTTT. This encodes CASSLGGIGELFF.

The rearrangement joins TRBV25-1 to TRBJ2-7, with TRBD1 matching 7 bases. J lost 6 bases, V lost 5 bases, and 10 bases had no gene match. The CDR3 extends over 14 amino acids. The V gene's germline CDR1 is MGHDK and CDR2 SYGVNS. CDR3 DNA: TGTGCCAGCAGTCAACAGGGGTTTAGGGTCGAGCAGTACTTC. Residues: CASSQQGFRVEQYF.

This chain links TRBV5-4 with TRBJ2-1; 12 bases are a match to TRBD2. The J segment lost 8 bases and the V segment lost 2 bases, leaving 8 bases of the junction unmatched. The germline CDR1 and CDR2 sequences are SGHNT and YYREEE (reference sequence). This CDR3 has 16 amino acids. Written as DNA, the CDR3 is TGTGCCAGCAGCTTAAGTGTACTAGCGGGAGGAGATGAGCAGTTCTTC. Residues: CASSLSVLAGGDEQFF.

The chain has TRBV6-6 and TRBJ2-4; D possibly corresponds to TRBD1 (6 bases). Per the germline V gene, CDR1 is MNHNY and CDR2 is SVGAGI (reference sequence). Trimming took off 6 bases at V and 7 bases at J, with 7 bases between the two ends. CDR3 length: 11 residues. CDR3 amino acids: CASRDSNIQYF. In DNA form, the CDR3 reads TGTGCCAGCAGGGACAGCAACATTCAGTACTTC.

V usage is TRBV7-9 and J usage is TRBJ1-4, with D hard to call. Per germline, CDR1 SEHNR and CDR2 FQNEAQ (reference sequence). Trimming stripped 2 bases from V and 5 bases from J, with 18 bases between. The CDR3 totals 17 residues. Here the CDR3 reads CASSLWAAPKINEKLFF. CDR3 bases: TGTGCCAGCAGCTTATGGGCCGCCCCGAAAATAAATGAAAAACTGTTTTTT. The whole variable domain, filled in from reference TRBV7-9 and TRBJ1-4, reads DTGVSQNPRHKITKRGQNVTFRCDPISEHNRLYWYRQTLGQGPEFLTYFQNEAQLEKSRLLSDRFSAERPKGSFSTLEIQRTEQGDSAMYLCASSLWAAPKINEKLFFGSGTQLSVL.

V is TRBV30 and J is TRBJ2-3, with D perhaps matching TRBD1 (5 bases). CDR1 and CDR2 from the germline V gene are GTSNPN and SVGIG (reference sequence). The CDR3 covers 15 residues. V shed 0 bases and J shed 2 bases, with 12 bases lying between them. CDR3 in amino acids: CAWSVRNRYTDTQYF. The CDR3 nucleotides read TGTGCCTGGAGTGTACGTAACAGGTACACAGATACGCAGTATTTT. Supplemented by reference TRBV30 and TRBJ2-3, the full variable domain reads SQTIHQWPATLVQPVGSPLSLECTVEGTSNPNLYWYRQAAGRGLQLLFYSVGIGQISSEVPQNLSASRPQDRQFILSSKKLLLSDSGFYLCAWSVRNRYTDTQYFGPGTRLTVL.

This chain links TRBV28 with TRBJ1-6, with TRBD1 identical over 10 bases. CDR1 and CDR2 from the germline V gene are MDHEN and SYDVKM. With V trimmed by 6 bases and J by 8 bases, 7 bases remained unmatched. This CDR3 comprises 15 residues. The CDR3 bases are TGTGCCAGCAGACCCGGGACAGGGGAACATTCACCCCTCCACTTT. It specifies CASRPGTGEHSPLHF.

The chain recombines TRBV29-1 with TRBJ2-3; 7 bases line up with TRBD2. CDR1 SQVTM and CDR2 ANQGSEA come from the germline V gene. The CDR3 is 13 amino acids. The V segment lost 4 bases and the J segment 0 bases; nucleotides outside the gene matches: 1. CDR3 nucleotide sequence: TGCAGCGTTGGGGAGGGAAGCACAGATACGCAGTATTTT. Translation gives CSVGEGSTDTQYF.

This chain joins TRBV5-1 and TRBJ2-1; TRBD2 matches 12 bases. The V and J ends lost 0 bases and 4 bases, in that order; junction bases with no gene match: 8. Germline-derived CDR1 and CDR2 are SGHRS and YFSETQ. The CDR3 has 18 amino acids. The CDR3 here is CASSLVAGLAGSYNEQFF. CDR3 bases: TGCGCCAGCAGCTTGGTCGCGGGACTAGCGGGCAGTTACAATGAGCAGTTCTTC.

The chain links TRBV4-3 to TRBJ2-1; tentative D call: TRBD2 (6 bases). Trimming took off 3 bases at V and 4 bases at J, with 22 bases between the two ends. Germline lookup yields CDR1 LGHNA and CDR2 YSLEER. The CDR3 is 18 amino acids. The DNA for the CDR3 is TGCGCCAGCAGCCACGTCAGCCCCGGGGACTGGGGGTACAATGAGCAGTTCTTC. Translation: CASSHVSPGDWGYNEQFF.

The CDR3 here is CASSLRPREIHSNQPQHF. CDR3 nucleotide sequence: TGCGCCAGCAGCTTGAGACCCCGGGAGATCCATAGCAATCAGCCCCAGCATTTT. The chain employs TRBV5-1 and TRBJ1-5; D is uncertain. The CDR3 is 18 amino acids. V gave up 1 base and J gave up 0 bases, with 17 bases separating them. Germline assignment: CDR1 SGHRS and CDR2 YFSETQ.

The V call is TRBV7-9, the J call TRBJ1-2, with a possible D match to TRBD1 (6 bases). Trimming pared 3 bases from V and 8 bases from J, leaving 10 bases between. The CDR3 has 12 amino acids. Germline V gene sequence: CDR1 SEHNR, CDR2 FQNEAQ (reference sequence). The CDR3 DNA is TGTGCCAGCAGCTTTAACAGGGAGGGCTACACCTTC. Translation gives CASSFNREGYTF.

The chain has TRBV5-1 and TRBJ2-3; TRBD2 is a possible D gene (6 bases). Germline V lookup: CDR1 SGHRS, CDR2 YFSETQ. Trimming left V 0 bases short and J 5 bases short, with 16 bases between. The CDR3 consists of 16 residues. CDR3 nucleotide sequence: TGCGCCAGCAGCTTGGCCTTAGCGGCCTCCGGAGATACGCAGTATTTT. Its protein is CASSLALAASGDTQYF.